A selection of T cell receptor beta chains follows, all from one sample in a study of blood T cells in healthy people across ages. In TCRdb, the 5' RACE reads were re-called with MiXCR into one record per CDR3 protein. This table holds about 1.7 million distinct CDR3 sequences, roughly 30% found once. Sequencing input: blood. These receptors were obtained from a woman aged 25 to 39 in good health. Each CDR3 is given with its conserved first and last residue. The order of the fields is clone size, CDR3 length, V gene, J gene, D gene, CDR3 DNA, CDR3 protein. A D gene is named only where the DNA matches it firmly. Clone sizes are given selectively: once, few, many, or a class where the clone is expanded.

many	14	TRBV29-1	TRBJ2-1	NA	TGCAGCGTCGCCCCCCTTTACTCGAACAATGAGCAGTTCTTC	CSVAPLYSNNEQFF
NA	12	TRBV7-9	TRBJ2-4	NA	TGTGCCAGCATGGGAAAACGAAACATTCAGTACTTC	CASMGKRNIQYF
NA	14	TRBV3-1	TRBJ2-7	TRBD2	TGTGACAGCCGCGGAGGCGGGAGGCGGGACGAGCAGTACTTC	CDSRGGGRRDEQYF
NA	19	TRBV5-6	TRBJ2-3	TRBD2	TGTGCCAGCAGCTGGACCCGACTAGCGGGGGACCCTTTCGCAGATACGCAGTATTTT	CASSWTRLAGDPFADTQYF
NA	15	TRBV9	TRBJ1-6	NA	TGTGCCAGCAGCGTAGAGCCCGGGGACACGGCACCCCTCCACTTT	CASSVEPGDTAPLHF
few	12	TRBV3-1	TRBJ2-7	NA	TGTGCCAGCAGCCAAGCAGACGCGGAGCAGTACTTC	CASSQADAEQYF
NA	17	TRBV7-2	TRBJ2-7	TRBD2	TGTGCCAGCAGCTTAGGGGCACTAGCGGGAGGGTATTACGAGCAGTACTTC	CASSLGALAGGYYEQYF
many	13	TRBV20-1	TRBJ2-3	NA	TGCAGTGCCCGGCGGGGCGCGACAGATACGCAGTATTTT	CSARRGATDTQYF
NA	19	TRBV7-4	TRBJ2-6	TRBD1	TGTGCCAGCAACCCACGCAGGACAGGGTCCGGCTCTGGGGCCAACGTCCTGACTTTC	CASNPRRTGSGSGANVLTF
NA	15	TRBV5-1	TRBJ1-1	NA	TGCGCCAGCAGCCTCGCCGGCCGCTTGAGGACTGAAGCTTTCTTT	CASSLAGRLRTEAFF
few	16	TRBV4-1	TRBJ1-2	TRBD1	TGCGCCAGCAGCCACGCACTCACAGGGGCTTTTTATGGCTACACCTTC	CASSHALTGAFYGYTF
few	14	TRBV6-2/TRBV6-3	TRBJ2-7	NA	TGTGCCAGCAGGGATATTGCCCAGACCTACGAGCAGTACTTC	CASRDIAQTYEQYF
NA	15	TRBV3-1	TRBJ1-5	NA	TGTGCCAGCAGCCAAGGGGGCTTGAGCAGTCAGCCCCAGCATTTT	CASSQGGLSSQPQHF
NA	16	TRBV3-1	TRBJ1-2	NA	TGTGCCAGCAGCCAAGCGGATCCGGGCGGCTCCTATGGCTACACCTTC	CASSQADPGGSYGYTF
few	15	TRBV11-2	TRBJ2-1	NA	TGTGCCAGCAGCTTAGATGGAGGACCAGCCAATGAGCAGTTCTTC	CASSLDGGPANEQFF
NA	13	TRBV29-1	TRBJ2-7	NA	TGCAGCGTATCAAGCAGGAGCTCCTACGAGCAGTACTTC	CSVSSRSSYEQYF
NA	17	TRBV6-6	TRBJ2-3	NA	TGTGCCAGCAGTTACTCGAGTCCAGCGGGTAGCACAGATACGCAGTATTTT	CASSYSSPAGSTDTQYF
NA	16	TRBV12-3/TRBV12-4	TRBJ2-3	TRBD2	TGTGCCAGCAGTTTTGGACTAGCGGGGTGGGCAGATACGCAGTATTTT	CASSFGLAGWADTQYF
NA	15	TRBV28	TRBJ1-5	NA	TGTGCCAGCAGTTTTCCAGGGGCGGCAGGTCAGCCCCAGCATTTT	CASSFPGAAGQPQHF
NA	14	TRBV20-1	TRBJ2-1	NA	TGCAGTGCTCGGGACTTCCAGGCGAACAATGAGCAGTTCTTC	CSARDFQANNEQFF
few	13	TRBV20-1	TRBJ2-5	NA	TGCAGTGCTAGAGCTTTGGTGTCCGGGAGCCAGTACTTC	CSARALVSGSQYF
NA	12	TRBV11-2	TRBJ2-5	NA	TGTGCCAGCAGCTTAGTTTCTGAGGCCCAGTACTTC	CASSLVSEAQYF
few	16	TRBV7-2	TRBJ2-5	TRBD2	TGTGCCAGCAGCTTAGCGGGACTAGCGGGAGTAGAGACCCAGTACTTC	CASSLAGLAGVETQYF
NA	14	TRBV27	TRBJ1-1	TRBD1	TGTGCCAGCAATCGGGGGACAGGGAACACTGAAGCTTTCTTT	CASNRGTGNTEAFF
NA	13	TRBV20-1	TRBJ1-2	TRBD1	TGCAGTGCTGTTTCGACAGGGAACTATGGCTACACCTTC	CSAVSTGNYGYTF
many	15	TRBV3-1	TRBJ2-5	TRBD2	TGTGCCAGCAGGAAATTTAGCGGGGTTCAAGAGACCCAGTACTTC	CASRKFSGVQETQYF
NA	13	TRBV29-1	TRBJ1-1	NA	TGCAGCGCTCCCGGACAGCCCACCGGTGAAGCTTTCTTT	CSAPGQPTGEAFF
NA	14	TRBV3-1	TRBJ2-2	NA	TGTGCCAGCAGCCACAAGCAGATCACCGGGGAGCTGTTTTTT	CASSHKQITGELFF
NA	16	TRBV27	TRBJ2-7	TRBD2	TGTGCCAGCAGTTTAGAGGGGACTAGCGGGAGCTTCGAGCAGTACTTC	CASSLEGTSGSFEQYF
NA	16	TRBV4-1	TRBJ2-5	NA	TGCGCCAGCAGCCCGCGATCGATTACCGTGAGGGAGACCCAGTACTTC	CASSPRSITVRETQYF
few	13	TRBV20-1	TRBJ1-2	TRBD1	TGCATTGCTAGAGATGGTACAGGGGGTGGCTACACCTTC	CIARDGTGGGYTF
few	15	TRBV5-5	TRBJ2-5	TRBD2	TGTGCCAGCAGGCCTACTAGCGGGGGAGGGGAGACCCAGTACTTC	CASRPTSGGGETQYF
NA	16	TRBV3-1	TRBJ2-1	TRBD2	TGTGCCAGCAGCCCTGGGACTAGCGGGGGGGTGAATGAGCAGTTCTTC	CASSPGTSGGVNEQFF
NA	13	TRBV5-1	TRBJ2-7	NA	TGCGCCAGCAGGGCGGACGCCGGCTACGAGCAGTACTTC	CASRADAGYEQYF
NA	16	TRBV5-5	TRBJ2-5	TRBD2	TGTGCCAGCAGCTTGGGGGGCGGGAGGGCCCAAGAGACCCAGTACTTC	CASSLGGGRAQETQYF
few	14	TRBV20-1	TRBJ2-3	NA	TGCAGTGCCAGAAAGATAGCGGAGGGGGATACGCAGTATTTT	CSARKIAEGDTQYF
many	13	TRBV29-1	TRBJ1-2	TRBD1	TGCAGCGTTGCGAAGGACAGGGCGGACGGCTACACCTTC	CSVAKDRADGYTF
NA	17	TRBV3-1	TRBJ2-1	NA	TGTGCCAGCAGCGTAGGGGGCGGGGGTATGGGGTACAATGAGCAGTTCTTC	CASSVGGGGMGYNEQFF
NA	15	TRBV7-2	TRBJ2-1	NA	TGTGCCAGCAGCCCAGGGGGGACCCTCTACAATGAGCAGTTCTTC	CASSPGGTLYNEQFF
NA	17	TRBV4-3	TRBJ1-5	NA	TGCGCCAGCAGCCAAACCCTGGGACCCGGGATCAATCAGCCCCAGCATTTT	CASSQTLGPGINQPQHF
NA	14	TRBV10-2	TRBJ2-2	NA	TGCGCCTCAAGTGGCTACTCGGCCACCGGGGAGCTGTTTTTT	CASSGYSATGELFF
NA	14	TRBV9	TRBJ1-2	NA	TGTGCCAGCAGCGCTAGTACAGGGTACTATGGCTACACCTTC	CASSASTGYYGYTF
few	15	TRBV11-1	TRBJ2-5	NA	TGTGCCAGCAGCTCTTGGACGGAACAACAAGAGACCCAGTACTTC	CASSSWTEQQETQYF
few	14	TRBV15	TRBJ2-7	NA	TGTGCCACCAGCAGAGAGGGGGCTAGCTACGAGCAGTACTTC	CATSREGASYEQYF
few	18	TRBV4-3	TRBJ2-1	TRBD2	TGCGCCAGCAGCCAAGGGACTAGCGGGAGGGCCGGGAACGATGAGCAGTTCTTC	CASSQGTSGRAGNDEQFF
few	18	TRBV3-1	TRBJ2-1	NA	TGTGCCAGCAGCCAAGGAGGGGGAGGGAGCCCCTCGTACAATGAGCAGTTCTTC	CASSQGGGGSPSYNEQFF
few	15	TRBV10-2	TRBJ2-3	TRBD2	TGCGCCAGTAGGGAACCGGGACTAGCGGCATATACGCAGTATTTT	CASREPGLAAYTQYF
NA	15	TRBV14	TRBJ2-3	NA	TGTGCCAGCAGCCAACTGGGGCAGGCCACAGATACGCAGTATTTT	CASSQLGQATDTQYF
few	13	TRBV2	TRBJ2-5	NA	TGTGCCAGCACCCGAGAGGTTACCGAGACCCAGTACTTC	CASTREVTETQYF
few	15	TRBV4-1	TRBJ2-1	NA	TGCGCCAGCAGCCAAGGATTCGGGTCGTACGATGAGCAGTTCTTC	CASSQGFGSYDEQFF